A selection of T cell receptor beta chains follows, all from one sample in a study of blood T cell repertoires in COVID-19. The data were produced by immunoSEQ multiplex PCR, yet TCRdb's version contains in-frame clones alone and is incomplete. The table records 150,000 or so clones, 84% of them present only once. The sample was peripheral blood. These receptor sequences come from a human donor in a cohort sampled during active COVID-19. The conserved cysteine and the conserved F or W are not part of the CDR3 here. Clone size is not always given. Where it is, it says once, few, many or a class for expanded clones.

ASSEWGRETQY,TRBJ2-5,.,TRBV2
ASSTRQGENEKLF,TRBJ1-4,few,TRBV28
SSQGVGTEAF,TRBJ1-1,.,TRBV29-1
ASSFQGAFGYT,TRBJ1-2,.,TRBV5-6
ASSEPGYYGYT,TRBJ1-2,.,TRBV25-1
ASSGALGLAGETEQF,TRBJ2-1,.,TRBV2
ASRDPDRGPTYYGYT,TRBJ1-2,.,TRBV5-4
ASSFAGVQPQH,TRBJ1-5,.,TRBV27
ASSLDRGRDTQY,TRBJ2-3,.,TRBV11-2
ASNFAGQDYGYT,TRBJ1-2,.,TRBV19
AISTDREAF,TRBJ1-1,.,TRBV10-3
ASTRTGSAGNTIY,TRBJ1-3,.,TRBV5-1
ASSLGLAGTETQY,TRBJ2-5,.,TRBV5-1
ASSFPTTVSGNTIY,TRBJ1-3,.,TRBV28
AISSGTGGANYGYT,TRBJ1-2,.,TRBV10-3
ASSDWGDTIY,TRBJ1-3,.,TRBV2
ASSRTRGENTEAF,TRBJ1-1,.,TRBV7-6
AWSADRVDAGELF,TRBJ2-2,.,TRBV30
ASSPASGGQETQY,TRBJ2-5,once,TRBV19
ASSPQGQLYNSPLH,TRBJ1-6,.,TRBV7-2
ASSQLFLTGHTTLRGETQY,TRBJ2-5,few,TRBV4-3
ASSRTLAGEETQY,TRBJ2-5,.,TRBV5-4
ASSLTVSYEQY,TRBJ2-7,.,TRBV13
ASSLGTAERDTQY,TRBJ2-3,.,TRBV5-4
ASSFSGGINQPQH,TRBJ1-5,.,TRBV7-2
ASSRTGYGYT,TRBJ1-2,.,TRBV6-5
ASSLSMNEKLF,TRBJ1-4,.,TRBV12-3/TRBV12-4
ASRGAGSYEQY,TRBJ2-7,once,TRBV6-5
ASSRGAYEQY,TRBJ2-7,.,TRBV7-9
ASSLAGLSSYNEQF,TRBJ2-1,.,TRBV5-4
AISSRRTGTGYGYT,TRBJ1-2,.,TRBV10-3
ASSYGTGLGTEAF,TRBJ1-1,.,TRBV6-5
ASSSRTGLEVF,TRBJ1-4,once,TRBV5-4
AQNWRDSRGYT,TRBJ1-2,.,TRBV30
ASSLTDSNQPQH,TRBJ1-5,.,TRBV28
ASSLQGLHGYT,TRBJ1-2,.,TRBV11-3
ASSLRGGRAF,TRBJ1-1,.,TRBV13